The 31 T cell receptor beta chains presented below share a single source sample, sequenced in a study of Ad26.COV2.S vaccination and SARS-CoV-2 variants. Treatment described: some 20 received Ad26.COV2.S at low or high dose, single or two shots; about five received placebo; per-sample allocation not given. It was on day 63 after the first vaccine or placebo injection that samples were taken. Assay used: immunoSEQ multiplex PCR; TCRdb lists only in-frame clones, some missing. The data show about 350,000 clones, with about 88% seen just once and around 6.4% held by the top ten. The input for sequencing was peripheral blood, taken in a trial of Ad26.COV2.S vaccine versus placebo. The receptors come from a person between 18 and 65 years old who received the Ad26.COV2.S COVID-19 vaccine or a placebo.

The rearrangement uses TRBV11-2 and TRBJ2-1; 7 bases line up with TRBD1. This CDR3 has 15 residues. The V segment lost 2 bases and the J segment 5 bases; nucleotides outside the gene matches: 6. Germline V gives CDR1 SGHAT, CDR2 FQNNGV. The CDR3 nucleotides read TGTGCCAGCAGCTTAACAGGGGTGGGTGACAATGAGCAGTTCTTC. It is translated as CASSLTGVGDNEQFF.

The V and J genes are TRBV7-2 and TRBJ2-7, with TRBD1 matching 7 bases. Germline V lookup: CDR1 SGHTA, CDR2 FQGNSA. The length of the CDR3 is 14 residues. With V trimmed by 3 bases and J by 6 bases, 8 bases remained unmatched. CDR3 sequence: CASSFDRASAEQYF. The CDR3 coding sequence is TGTGCCAGCAGCTTCGACAGGGCTTCCGCCGAGCAGTACTTC.

The CDR3 sequence is CASSQDRRAGANVLTF. CDR3 DNA: TGCGCCAGCAGCCAAGATCGCCGGGCTGGGGCCAACGTCCTGACTTTC. The chain has TRBV4-3 and TRBJ2-6; D gene unclear. V lost 0 bases, J lost 2 bases, and 8 bases lay in between. Per germline, CDR1 LGHNA and CDR2 YSLEER. This CDR3 has 16 amino acids.

The CDR3 DNA sequence: TGTGCCAGTAGTTTCCGGGACACAACCTACAATGAGCAGTTCTTC. This codes for CASSFRDTTYNEQFF. The chain links TRBV19 to TRBJ2-1; maybe TRBD1 (6 bases). V was cut by 5 bases and J by 2 bases, with 13 bases left in between. The CDR3 totals 15 residues. The germline V gene has CDR1 LNHDA and CDR2 SQIVND (reference sequence).

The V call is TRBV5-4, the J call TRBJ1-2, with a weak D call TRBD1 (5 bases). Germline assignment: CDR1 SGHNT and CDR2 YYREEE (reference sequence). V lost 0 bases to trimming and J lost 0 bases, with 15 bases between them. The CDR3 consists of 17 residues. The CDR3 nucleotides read TGTGCCAGCAGCTTGGCTAGGCAGGGCCCTTCTAACTATGGCTACACCTTC. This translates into CASSLARQGPSNYGYTF.

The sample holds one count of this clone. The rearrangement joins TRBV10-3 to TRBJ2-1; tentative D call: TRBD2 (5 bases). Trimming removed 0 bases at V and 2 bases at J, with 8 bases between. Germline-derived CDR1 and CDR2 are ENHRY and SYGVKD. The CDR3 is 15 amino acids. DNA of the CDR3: TGTGCCATCAGTGAGTCTTCGGAGGCCTACAATGAGCAGTTCTTC. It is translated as CAISESSEAYNEQFF.

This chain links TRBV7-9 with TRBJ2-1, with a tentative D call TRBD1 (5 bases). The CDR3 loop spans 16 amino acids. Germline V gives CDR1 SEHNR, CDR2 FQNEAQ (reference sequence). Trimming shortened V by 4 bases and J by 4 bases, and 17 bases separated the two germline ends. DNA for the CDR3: TGTGCCAGCAGCTGGTTAGGGTGGGGCCAATACAATGAGCAGTTCTTC. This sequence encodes CASSWLGWGQYNEQFF.

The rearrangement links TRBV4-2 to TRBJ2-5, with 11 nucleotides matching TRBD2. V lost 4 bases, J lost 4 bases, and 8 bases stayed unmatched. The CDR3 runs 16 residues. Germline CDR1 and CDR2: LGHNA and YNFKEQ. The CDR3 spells CASSPSLSGGAETQYF. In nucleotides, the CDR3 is TGTGCCAGCAGCCCAAGTCTTAGCGGGGGGGCAGAGACCCAGTACTTC.

The CDR3 here is CASSLRWTEAFF. The CDR3, as DNA: TGTGCCAGCAGTTTAAGGTGGACTGAAGCTTTCTTT. This chain links TRBV28 with TRBJ1-1, with D hard to call. Germline V CDR1 and CDR2: MDHEN, SYDVKM. Trimming removed 2 bases at V and 5 bases at J, with 6 bases between. CDR3 size: 12 residues.

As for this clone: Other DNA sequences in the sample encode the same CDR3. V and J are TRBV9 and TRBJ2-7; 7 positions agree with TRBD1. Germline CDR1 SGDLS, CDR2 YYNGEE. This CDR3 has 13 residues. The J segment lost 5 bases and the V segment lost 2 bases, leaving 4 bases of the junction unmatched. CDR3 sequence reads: CASSVETGDEQYF. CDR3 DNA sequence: TGTGCCAGCAGCGTGGAAACAGGGGACGAGCAGTACTTC.

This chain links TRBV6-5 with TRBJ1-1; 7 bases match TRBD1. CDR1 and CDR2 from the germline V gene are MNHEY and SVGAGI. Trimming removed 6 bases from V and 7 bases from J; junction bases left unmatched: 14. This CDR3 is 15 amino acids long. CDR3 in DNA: TGTGCCAGCAGGTTCGATGGGACAGAGAAAGATGAAGCTTTCTTT. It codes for CASRFDGTEKDEAFF.

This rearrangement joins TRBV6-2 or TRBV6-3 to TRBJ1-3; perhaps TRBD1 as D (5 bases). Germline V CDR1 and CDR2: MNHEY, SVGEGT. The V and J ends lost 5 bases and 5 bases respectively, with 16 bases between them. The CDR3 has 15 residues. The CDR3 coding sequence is TGTGCCAGCAGTAATCGGGACTCCTCAAGAAACACCATATATTTT. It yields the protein CASSNRDSSRNTIYF.

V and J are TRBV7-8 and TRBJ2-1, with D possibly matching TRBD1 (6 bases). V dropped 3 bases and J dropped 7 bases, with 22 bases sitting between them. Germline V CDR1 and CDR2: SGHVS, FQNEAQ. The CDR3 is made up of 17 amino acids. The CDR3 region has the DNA TGTGCCAGCAGCTTGCTTTCAGACAGGAGCCTAGGGAATGAGCAGTTCTTC. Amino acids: CASSLLSDRSLGNEQFF.

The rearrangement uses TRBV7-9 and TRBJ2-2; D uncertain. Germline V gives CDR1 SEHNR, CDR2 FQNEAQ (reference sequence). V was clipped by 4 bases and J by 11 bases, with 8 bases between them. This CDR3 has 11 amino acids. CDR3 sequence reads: CASSYMGELFF. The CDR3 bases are TGTGCCAGCAGCTATATGGGAGAGCTGTTTTTT.

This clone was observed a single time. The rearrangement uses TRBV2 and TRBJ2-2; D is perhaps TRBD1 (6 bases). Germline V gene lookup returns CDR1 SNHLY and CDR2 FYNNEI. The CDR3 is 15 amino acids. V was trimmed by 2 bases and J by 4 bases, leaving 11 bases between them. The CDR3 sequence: CASSETGTTTGELFF. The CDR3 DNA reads TGTGCCAGCAGTGAAACGGGGACAACCACCGGGGAGCTGTTTTTT.

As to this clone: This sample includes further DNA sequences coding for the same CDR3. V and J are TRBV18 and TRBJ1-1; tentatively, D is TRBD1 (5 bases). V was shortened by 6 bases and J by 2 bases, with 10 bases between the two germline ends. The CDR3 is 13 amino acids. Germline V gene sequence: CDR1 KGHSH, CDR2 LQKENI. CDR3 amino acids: CASSVDRNTEAFF. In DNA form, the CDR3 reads TGTGCCAGCTCCGTAGACAGAAACACTGAAGCTTTCTTT.

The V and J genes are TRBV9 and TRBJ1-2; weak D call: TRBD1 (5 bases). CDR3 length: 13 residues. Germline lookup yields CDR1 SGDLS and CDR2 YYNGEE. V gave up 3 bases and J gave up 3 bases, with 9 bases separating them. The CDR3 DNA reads TGTGCCAGCAGCGGGGGGATTTACTATGGCTACACCTTC. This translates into CASSGGIYYGYTF. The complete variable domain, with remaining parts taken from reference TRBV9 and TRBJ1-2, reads DSGVTQTPKHLITATGQRVTLRCSPRSGDLSVYWYQQSLDQGLQFLIQYYNGEERAKGNILERFSAQQFPDLHSELNLSSLELGDSALYFCASSGGIYYGYTFGSGTRLTVV.

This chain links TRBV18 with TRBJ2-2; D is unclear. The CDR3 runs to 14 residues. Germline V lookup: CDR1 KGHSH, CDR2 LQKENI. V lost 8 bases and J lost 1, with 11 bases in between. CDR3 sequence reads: CASNGRRNTGELFF. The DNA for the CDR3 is TGTGCCAGCAACGGGCGTCGGAACACCGGGGAGCTGTTTTTT.

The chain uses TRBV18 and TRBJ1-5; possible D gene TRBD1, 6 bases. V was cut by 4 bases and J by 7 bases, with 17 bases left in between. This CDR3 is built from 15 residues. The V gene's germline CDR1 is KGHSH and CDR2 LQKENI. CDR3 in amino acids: CASSLQGLYPQPQHF. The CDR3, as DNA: TGTGCCAGCTCACTCCAGGGGTTGTATCCGCAGCCCCAGCATTTT.

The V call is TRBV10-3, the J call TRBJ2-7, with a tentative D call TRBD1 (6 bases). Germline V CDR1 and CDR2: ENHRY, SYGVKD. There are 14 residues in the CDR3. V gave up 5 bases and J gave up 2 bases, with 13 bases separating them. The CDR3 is CAISPGHLTYEQYF. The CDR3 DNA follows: TGTGCCATCAGTCCGGGACACCTCACCTACGAGCAGTACTTC.

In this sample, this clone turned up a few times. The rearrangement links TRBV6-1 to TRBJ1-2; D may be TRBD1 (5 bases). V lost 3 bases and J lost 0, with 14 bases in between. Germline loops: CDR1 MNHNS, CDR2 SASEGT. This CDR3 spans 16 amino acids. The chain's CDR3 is CASSDGTQVANYGYTF. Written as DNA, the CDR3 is TGTGCCAGCAGTGACGGGACGCAGGTAGCTAACTATGGCTACACCTTC.

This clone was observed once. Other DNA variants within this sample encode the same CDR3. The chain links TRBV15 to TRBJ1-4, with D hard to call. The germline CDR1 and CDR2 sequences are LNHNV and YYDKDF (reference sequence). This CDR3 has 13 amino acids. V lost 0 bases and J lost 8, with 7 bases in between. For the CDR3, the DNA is TGTGCCACCAGCAGAGACTCCAGGGAAAAACTGTTTTTT. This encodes CATSRDSREKLFF.

The CDR3 loop is CASKGNQGWADTQYF. The CDR3, as DNA: TGTGCCAGCAAGGGCAATCAGGGTTGGGCAGATACGCAGTATTTT. This chain joins TRBV6-5 and TRBJ2-3; D is possibly TRBD1 (5 bases). V was pared by 7 bases and J by 4 bases, with 18 bases between. The germline V gene has CDR1 MNHEY and CDR2 SVGAGI. The CDR3 loop spans 15 amino acids.

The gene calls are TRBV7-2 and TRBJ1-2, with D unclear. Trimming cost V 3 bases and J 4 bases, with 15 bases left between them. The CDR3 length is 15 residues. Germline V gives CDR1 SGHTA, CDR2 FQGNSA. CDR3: CASSFEVRTPYGYTF. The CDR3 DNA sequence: TGTGCCAGCAGCTTTGAAGTAAGGACCCCCTATGGCTACACCTTC.

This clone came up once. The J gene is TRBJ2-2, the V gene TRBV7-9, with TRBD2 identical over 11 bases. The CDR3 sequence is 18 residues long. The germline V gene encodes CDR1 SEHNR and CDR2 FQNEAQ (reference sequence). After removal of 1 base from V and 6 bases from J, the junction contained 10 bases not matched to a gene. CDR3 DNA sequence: TGTGCCAGCAGCTTAGGACCGAGACTAGCGGGAATCGCCGGGGAGCTGTTTTTT. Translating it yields CASSLGPRLAGIAGELFF. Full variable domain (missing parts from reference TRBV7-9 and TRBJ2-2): DTGVSQNPRHKITKRGQNVTFRCDPISEHNRLYWYRQTLGQGPEFLTYFQNEAQLEKSRLLSDRFSAERPKGSFSTLEIQRTEQGDSAMYLCASSLGPRLAGIAGELFFGEGSRLTVL.

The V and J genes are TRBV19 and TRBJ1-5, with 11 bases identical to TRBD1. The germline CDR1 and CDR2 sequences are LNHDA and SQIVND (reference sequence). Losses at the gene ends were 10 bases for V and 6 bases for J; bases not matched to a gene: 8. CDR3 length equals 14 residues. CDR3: CATDGQGASQPQHF. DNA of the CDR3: TGTGCCACCGACGGACAGGGGGCAAGTCAGCCCCAGCATTTT.

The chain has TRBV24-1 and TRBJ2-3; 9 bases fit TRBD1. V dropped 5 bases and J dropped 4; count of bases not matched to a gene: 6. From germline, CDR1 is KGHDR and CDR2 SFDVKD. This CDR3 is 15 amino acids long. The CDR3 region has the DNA TGTGCCACCAGTGCGACCGGGACAGGGTCAGATACGCAGTATTTT. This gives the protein CATSATGTGSDTQYF.

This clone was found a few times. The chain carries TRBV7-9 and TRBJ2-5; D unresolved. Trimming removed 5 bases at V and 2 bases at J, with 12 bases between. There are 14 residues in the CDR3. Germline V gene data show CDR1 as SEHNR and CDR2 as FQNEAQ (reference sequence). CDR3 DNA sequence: TGTGCCAGCAGCCACCTTGACATGCAAGAGACCCAGTACTTC. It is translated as CASSHLDMQETQYF. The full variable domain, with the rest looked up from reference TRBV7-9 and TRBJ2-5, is DTGVSQNPRHKITKRGQNVTFRCDPISEHNRLYWYRQTLGQGPEFLTYFQNEAQLEKSRLLSDRFSAERPKGSFSTLEIQRTEQGDSAMYLCASSHLDMQETQYFGPGTRLLVL.

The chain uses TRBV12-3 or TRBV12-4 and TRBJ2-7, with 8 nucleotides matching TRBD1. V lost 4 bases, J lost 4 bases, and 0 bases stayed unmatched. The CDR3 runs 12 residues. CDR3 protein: CASSWTGYEQYF. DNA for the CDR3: TGTGCCAGCAGTTGGACAGGGTACGAGCAGTACTTC.

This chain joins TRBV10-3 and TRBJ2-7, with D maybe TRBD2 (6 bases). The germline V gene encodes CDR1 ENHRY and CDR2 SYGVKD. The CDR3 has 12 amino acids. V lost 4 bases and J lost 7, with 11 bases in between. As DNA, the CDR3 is TGTGCCATCAGTGGGGGGGATTGGGAGCAGTACTTC. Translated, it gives CAISGGDWEQYF.

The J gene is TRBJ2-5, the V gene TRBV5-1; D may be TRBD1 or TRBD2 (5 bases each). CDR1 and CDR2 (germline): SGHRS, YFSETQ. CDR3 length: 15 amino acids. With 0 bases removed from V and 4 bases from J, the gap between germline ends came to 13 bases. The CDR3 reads CASSLAGFGGETQYF. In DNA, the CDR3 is TGCGCCAGCAGCTTGGCTGGATTTGGGGGAGAGACCCAGTACTTC.